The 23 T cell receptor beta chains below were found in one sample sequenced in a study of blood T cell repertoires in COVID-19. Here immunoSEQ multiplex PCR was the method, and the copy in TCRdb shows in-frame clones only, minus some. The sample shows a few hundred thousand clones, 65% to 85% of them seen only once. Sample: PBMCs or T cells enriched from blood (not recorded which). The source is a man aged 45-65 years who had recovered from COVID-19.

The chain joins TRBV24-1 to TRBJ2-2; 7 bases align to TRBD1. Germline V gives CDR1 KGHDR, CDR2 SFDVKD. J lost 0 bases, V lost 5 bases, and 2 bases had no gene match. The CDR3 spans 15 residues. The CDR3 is CATSGTGANTGELFF. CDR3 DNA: TGTGCCACCAGTGGTACAGGGGCGAACACCGGGGAGCTGTTTTTT.

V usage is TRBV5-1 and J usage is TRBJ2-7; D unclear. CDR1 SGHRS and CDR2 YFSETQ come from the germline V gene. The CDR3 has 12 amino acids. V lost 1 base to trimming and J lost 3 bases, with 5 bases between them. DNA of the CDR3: TGCGCCAGCAGCTTGCTCGGCTACGAGCAGTACTTC. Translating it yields CASSLLGYEQYF.

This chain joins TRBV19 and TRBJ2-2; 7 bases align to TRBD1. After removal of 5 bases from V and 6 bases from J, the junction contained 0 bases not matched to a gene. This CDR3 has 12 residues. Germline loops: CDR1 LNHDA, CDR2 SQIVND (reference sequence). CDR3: CASSQGAGELFF. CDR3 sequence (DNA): TGTGCCAGTAGTCAGGGGGCCGGGGAGCTGTTTTTT.

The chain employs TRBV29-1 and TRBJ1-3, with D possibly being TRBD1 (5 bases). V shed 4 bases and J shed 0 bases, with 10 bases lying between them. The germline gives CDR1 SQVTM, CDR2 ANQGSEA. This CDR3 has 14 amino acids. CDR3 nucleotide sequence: TGCAGCGTTGTAGGACACCCCTCTGGAAACACCATATATTTT. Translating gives CSVVGHPSGNTIYF.

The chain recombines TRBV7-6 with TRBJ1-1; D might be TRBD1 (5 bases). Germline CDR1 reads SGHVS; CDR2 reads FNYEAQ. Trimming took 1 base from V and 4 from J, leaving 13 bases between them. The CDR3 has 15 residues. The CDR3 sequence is CASSLGRGSSTEAFF. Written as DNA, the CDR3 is TGTGCCAGCAGCTTAGGGAGGGGTTCGAGCACTGAAGCTTTCTTT.

CDR3 sequence: CASSPRTSGTSGELFF. The CDR3 DNA is TGTGCCAGCTCACCTAGGACTAGCGGGACATCCGGGGAGCTGTTTTTT. The chain employs TRBV18 and TRBJ2-2, with 12 bases that match TRBD2. With V trimmed by 3 bases and J by 6 bases, 5 bases remained unmatched. This CDR3 is 16 amino acids long. Germline V gives CDR1 KGHSH, CDR2 LQKENI.

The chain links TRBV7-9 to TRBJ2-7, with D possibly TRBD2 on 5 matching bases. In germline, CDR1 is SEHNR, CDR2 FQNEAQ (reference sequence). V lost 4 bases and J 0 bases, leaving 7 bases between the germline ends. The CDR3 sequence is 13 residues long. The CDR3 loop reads CASSSGFSYEQYF. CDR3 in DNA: TGTGCCAGCAGCTCGGGATTCTCCTACGAGCAGTACTTC.

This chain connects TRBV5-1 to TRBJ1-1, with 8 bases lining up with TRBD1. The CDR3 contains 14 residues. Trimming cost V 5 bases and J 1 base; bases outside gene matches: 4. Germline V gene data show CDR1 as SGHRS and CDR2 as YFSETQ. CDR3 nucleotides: TGCGCCAGCAGTGGACAGGGTCCGAACACTGAAGCTTTCTTT. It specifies CASSGQGPNTEAFF.

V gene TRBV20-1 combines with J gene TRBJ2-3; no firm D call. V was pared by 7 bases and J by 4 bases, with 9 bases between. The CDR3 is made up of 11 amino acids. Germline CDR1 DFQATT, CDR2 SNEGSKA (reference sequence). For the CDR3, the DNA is TGCAGTGATGTCCGGGCAGATACGCAGTATTTT. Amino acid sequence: CSDVRADTQYF.

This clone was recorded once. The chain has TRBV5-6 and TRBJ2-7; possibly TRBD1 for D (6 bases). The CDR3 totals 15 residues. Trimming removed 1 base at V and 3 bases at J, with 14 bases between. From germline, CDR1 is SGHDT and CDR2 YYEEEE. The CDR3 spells CASSLRLTGSYEQYF. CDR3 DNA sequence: TGTGCCAGCAGCTTGCGTCTGACAGGAAGCTACGAGCAGTACTTC.

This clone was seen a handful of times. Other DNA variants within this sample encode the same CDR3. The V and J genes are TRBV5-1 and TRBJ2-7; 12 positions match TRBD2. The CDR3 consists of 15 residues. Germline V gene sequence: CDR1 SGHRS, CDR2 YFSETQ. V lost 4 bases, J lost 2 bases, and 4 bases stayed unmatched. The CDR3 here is CASSPRLAGAYEQYF. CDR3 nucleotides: TGCGCCAGCAGCCCGCGACTAGCGGGAGCCTACGAGCAGTACTTC.

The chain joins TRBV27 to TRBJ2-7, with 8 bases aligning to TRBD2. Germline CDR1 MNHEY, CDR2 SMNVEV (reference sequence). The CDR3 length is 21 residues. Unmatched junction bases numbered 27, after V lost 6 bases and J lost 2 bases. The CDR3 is CASSPPARGTREGGRPYEQYF. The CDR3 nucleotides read TGTGCCAGCAGCCCCCCCGCCCGAGGGACACGGGAGGGCGGGAGACCCTACGAGCAGTACTTC.

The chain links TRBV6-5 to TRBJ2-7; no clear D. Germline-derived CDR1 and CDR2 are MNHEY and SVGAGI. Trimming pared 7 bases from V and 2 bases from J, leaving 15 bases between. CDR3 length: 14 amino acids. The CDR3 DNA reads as TGTGCCAGCACCCGTCCAGTTATTCCCTACGAGCAGTACTTC. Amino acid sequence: CASTRPVIPYEQYF.

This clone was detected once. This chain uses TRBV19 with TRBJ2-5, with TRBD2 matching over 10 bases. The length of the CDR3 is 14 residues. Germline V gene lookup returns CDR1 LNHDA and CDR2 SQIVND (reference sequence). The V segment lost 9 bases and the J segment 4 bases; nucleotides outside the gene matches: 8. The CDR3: CASKRGGFGETQYF. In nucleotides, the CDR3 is TGTGCCAGCAAGCGGGGGGGCTTTGGAGAGACCCAGTACTTC.

The CDR3 bases are TGCAGCGTCTCAATGACTAGTTTCGCCGGGGAGCTGTTTTTT. This codes for CSVSMTSFAGELFF. J is TRBJ2-2 and V is TRBV29-1, with D perhaps matching TRBD2 (6 bases). This CDR3 contains 14 residues. V was shortened by 6 bases and J by 6 bases, with 17 bases between the two germline ends. From germline, CDR1 is SQVTM and CDR2 ANQGSEA.

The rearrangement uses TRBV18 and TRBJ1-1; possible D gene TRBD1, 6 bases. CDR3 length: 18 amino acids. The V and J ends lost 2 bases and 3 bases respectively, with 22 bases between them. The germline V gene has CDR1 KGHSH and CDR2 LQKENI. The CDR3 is CASSPLRTGRVEDTEAFF. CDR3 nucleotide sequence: TGTGCCAGCTCACCATTGAGAACAGGGAGAGTAGAGGACACTGAAGCTTTCTTT.

The CDR3 nucleotides are TGTGCCAGCAGCGAACTAGCGGGAGGGTACGAGCAGTACTTC. Amino acid sequence: CASSELAGGYEQYF. V and J are TRBV5-5 and TRBJ2-7, with TRBD2 identical over 13 bases. The trim removed 4 bases at V and 4 bases at J, leaving 2 bases unmatched. Germline V lookup: CDR1 SGHKS, CDR2 YYEKEE (reference sequence). The CDR3 extends over 14 amino acids. The full variable domain, its missing parts supplied by reference TRBV5-5 and TRBJ2-7, is DAGVTQSPTHLIKTRGQQVTLRCSPISGHKSVSWYQQVLGQGPQFIFQYYEKEERGRGNFPDRFSARQFPNYSSELNVNALLLGDSALYLCASSELAGGYEQYFGPGTRLTVT.

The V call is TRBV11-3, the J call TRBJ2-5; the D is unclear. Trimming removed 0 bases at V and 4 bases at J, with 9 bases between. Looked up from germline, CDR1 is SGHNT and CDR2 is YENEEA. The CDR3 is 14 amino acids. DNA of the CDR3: TGTGCCAGCAGCTTAGATGGTGGCCGAGAGACCCAGTACTTC. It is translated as CASSLDGGRETQYF.

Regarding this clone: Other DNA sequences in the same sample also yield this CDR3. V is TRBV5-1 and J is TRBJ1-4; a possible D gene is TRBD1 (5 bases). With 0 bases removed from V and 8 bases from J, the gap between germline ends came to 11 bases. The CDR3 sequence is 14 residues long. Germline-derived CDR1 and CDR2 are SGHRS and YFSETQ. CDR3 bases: TGCGCCAGCAGCTTGGATAGGGAGGGGGAAAAACTGTTTTTT. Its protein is CASSLDREGEKLFF.

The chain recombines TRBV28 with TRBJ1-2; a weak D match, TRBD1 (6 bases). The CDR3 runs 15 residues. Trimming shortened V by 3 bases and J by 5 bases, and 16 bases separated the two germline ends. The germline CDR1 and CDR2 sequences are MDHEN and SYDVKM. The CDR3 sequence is CASSFRGGVWYGYTF. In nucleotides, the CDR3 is TGTGCCAGCAGTTTTAGGGGGGGCGTATGGTATGGCTACACCTTC.

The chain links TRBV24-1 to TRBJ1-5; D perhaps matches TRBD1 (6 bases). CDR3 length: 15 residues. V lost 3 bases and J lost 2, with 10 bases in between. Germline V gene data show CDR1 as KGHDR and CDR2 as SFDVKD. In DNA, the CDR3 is TGTGCCACCAGTGATGGGGGGGGCGGCAATCAGCCCCAGCATTTT. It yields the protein CATSDGGGGNQPQHF.

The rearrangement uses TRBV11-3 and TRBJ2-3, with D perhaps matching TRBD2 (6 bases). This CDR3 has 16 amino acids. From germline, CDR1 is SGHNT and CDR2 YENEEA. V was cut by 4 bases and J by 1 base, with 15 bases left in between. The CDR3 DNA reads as TGTGCCAGCAGCTGGACTCCGGGACTCCGCACAGATACGCAGTATTTT. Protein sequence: CASSWTPGLRTDTQYF.

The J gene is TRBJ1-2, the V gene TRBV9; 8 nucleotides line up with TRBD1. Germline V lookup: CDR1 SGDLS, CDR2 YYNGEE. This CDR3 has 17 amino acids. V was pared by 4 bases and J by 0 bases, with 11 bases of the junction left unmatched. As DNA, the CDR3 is TGTGCCAGCAGCTCCTACAGGGGGAGAATATCTAACTATGGCTACACCTTC. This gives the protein CASSSYRGRISNYGYTF.